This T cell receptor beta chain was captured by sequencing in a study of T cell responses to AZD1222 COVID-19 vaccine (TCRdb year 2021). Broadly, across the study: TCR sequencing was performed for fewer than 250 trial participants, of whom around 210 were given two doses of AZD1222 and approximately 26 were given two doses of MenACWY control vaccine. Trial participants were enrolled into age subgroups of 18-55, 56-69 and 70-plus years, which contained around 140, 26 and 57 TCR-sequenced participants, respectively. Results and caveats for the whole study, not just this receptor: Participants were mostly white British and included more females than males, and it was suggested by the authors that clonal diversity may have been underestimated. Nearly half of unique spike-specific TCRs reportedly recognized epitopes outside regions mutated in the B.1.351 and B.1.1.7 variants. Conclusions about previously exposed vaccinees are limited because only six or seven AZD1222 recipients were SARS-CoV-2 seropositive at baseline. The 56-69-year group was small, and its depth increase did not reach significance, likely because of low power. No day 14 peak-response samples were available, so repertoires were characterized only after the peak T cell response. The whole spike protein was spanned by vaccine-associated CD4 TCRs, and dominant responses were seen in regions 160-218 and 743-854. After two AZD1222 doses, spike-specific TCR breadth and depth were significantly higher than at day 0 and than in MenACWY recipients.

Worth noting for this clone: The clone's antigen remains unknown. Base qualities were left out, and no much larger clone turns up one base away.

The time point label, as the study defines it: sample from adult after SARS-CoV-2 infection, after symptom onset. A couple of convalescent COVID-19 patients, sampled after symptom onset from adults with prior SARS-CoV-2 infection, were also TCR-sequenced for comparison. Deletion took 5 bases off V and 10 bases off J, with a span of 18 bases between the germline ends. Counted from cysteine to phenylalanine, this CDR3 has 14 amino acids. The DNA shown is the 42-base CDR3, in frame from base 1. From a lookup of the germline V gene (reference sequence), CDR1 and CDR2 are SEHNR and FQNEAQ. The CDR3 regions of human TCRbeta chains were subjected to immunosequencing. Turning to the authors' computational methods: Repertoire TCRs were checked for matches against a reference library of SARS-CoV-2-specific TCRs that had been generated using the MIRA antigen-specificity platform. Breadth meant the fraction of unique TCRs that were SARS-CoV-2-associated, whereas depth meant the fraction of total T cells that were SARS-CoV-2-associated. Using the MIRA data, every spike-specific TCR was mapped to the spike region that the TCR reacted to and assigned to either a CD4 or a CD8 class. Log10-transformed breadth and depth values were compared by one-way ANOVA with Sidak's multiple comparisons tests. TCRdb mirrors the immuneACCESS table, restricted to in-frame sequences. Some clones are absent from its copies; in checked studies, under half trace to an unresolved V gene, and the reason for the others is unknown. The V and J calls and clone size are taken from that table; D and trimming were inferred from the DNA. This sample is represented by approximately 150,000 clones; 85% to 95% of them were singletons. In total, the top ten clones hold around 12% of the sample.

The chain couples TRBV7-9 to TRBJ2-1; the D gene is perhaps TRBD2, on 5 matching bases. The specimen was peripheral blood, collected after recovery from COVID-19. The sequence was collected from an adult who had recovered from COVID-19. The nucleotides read TGTGCCAGCAGCCCCTACTTAGCTGGCGGGGAGCAGTTCTTC. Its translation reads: CASSPYLAGGEQFF.